This TCR beta chain was captured in a study of blood T cell repertoires in COVID-19. Study as a whole: The samples span acute and convalescent COVID-19 from the United States, Italy and Spain. PBMCs, B-cell-depleted T cells, or T cells were the source of the cDNA or gDNA that made up the material.

Per the authors' pipeline: It was from reference gene primer amplification that nucleated cell counts were estimated. TCRdb's copy holds only in-frame clones and misses some; the assay was immunoSEQ multiplex PCR. That table furnishes V, J and clone size, whereas the DNA furnished D and trimming. This sample has about 130,000 clones, with 88% found just once. V shed 4 bases and J 6 bases; nucleotides not matched to a gene: 6. Per germline, CDR1 LGHDT and CDR2 YNNKEL (reference sequence). There are 15 residues in the CDR3. Source material: peripheral blood. The chain links TRBV3-1 (or the pseudogene TRBV3-2) to TRBJ1-6; 7 positions match TRBD1. The clonotype comes from a man aged 50 to 60 with acute or convalescent COVID-19. CDR3 sequence reads: CASSPRDSLNSPLHF. The CDR3 DNA reads as TGTGCCAGCAGCCCCCGGGACAGCCTTAATTCACCCCTCCACTTT.